These T cell receptor beta chains were read from a single sample in a study of cytotoxic CD8 clonotypes in ibrutinib-treated CLL. TCRdb's copy holds only in-frame clones and misses some; the assay was immunoSEQ multiplex PCR. Of tens of thousands of clones in the sample, approximately 67% were seen once. The specimen was PBMCs, collected at disease progression, from a patient treated with ibrutinib. The source is a human donor with chronic lymphocytic leukemia. Each CDR3 is given with its conserved first and last residue. The order of the fields is D gene, V gene, J gene, clone size, CDR3 DNA, CDR3 protein. A D gene is named only where the DNA matches it firmly. Some rows have no size entry. The others give once, few or many, or a class for an expanded clone.

>.|TRBV7-2|TRBJ1-5|few
TGTGCCAGCAGCCCTACAACGGGGGGGTTTAGCAATCAGCCCCAGCATTTT
CASSPTTGGFSNQPQHF
>.|TRBV28|TRBJ2-5|.
TGTGCCAGCACCTTAACCGGACGGCAAGAGACCCAGTACTTC
CASTLTGRQETQYF
>.|TRBV11-3|TRBJ2-1|.
TGTGCCAGCAGCTTAGCCGGGAACTCCTACAATGAGCAGTTCTTC
CASSLAGNSYNEQFF
>TRBD1|TRBV5-4|TRBJ1-1|few
TGTGCCAGCAGCTCTTTAGACGGGACAGGGGGCAGGGAGGCTTTCTTT
CASSSLDGTGGREAFF
>.|TRBV9|TRBJ2-1|few
TGTGCCAGCAGCGTAGGTCTGGTCAGTTACAATGAGCAGTTCTTC
CASSVGLVSYNEQFF
>TRBD2|TRBV18|TRBJ2-3|few
TGTGCCAGCTCACCAACCAGCGGGAGGGCCGGGACGCAGTATTTT
CASSPTSGRAGTQYF
>.|TRBV9|TRBJ1-3|few
TGTGCCAGCAACCTCCCAGGGAATGGAAACACCATATATTTT
CASNLPGNGNTIYF
>TRBD1|TRBV27|TRBJ2-5|.
TGTGCCAGCAGTTTCCGGGACAGGGGAGAAGAGACCCAGTACTTC
CASSFRDRGEETQYF
>TRBD1|TRBV9|TRBJ1-1|.
TGTGCCAGCACTCGGGACAGGGAGACTGAAGCTTTCTTT
CASTRDRETEAFF
>TRBD1|TRBV6-4|TRBJ1-1|.
TGTGCCAGCAGACCCGGACAGGCAAACACTGAAGCTTTCTTT
CASRPGQANTEAFF
>.|TRBV19|TRBJ2-7|.
TGTGCCAGTAGTCCAATTGGGGGGCCGTACGAGCAGTACTTC
CASSPIGGPYEQYF
>.|TRBV5-1|TRBJ2-5|.
TGCGCCAGCAGCTTGAAACTACTGGGGGAGACCCAGTACTTC
CASSLKLLGETQYF
>.|TRBV27|TRBJ1-2|.
TGTGCCAGCAGTCCACGGCTAAGGGACGGCTACACCTTC
CASSPRLRDGYTF
>.|TRBV15|TRBJ2-1|.
TGTGCCACCAGCAGCCCCCCGAGCGGACGTAATGAGCAGTTCTTC
CATSSPPSGRNEQFF
>.|TRBV5-1|TRBJ2-2|.
TGCGCCAGCACGGGAAGGGGACAAAACACCGGGGAGCTGTTTTTT
CASTGRGQNTGELFF
>.|TRBV10-2|TRBJ2-1|.
TGCGCCAGCAACCAAGGAGGGAATGAGCAGTTCTTC
CASNQGGNEQFF
>.|TRBV25-1|TRBJ2-3|.
TGTGCCAGCAGTGAATATGTAAGGGGGAAAAGCACAGATACGCAGTATTTT
CASSEYVRGKSTDTQYF
>.|TRBV12-2|TRBJ2-7|.
TGTGCAAGTCGCTTAGTTTGGACAGGGCAGCGGGAGTGGGCTTACGAGCAGTACTTC
CASRLVWTGQREWAYEQYF
>.|TRBV7-6|TRBJ2-5|.
TGTGCCAGCAGCAGATACAGGGACGCAGAGACCCAGTACTTC
CASSRYRDAETQYF
>.|TRBV9|TRBJ1-6|few
TGTGCCAGCAGCGAGGGGTTAGAATCACCCCTCCACTTT
CASSEGLESPLHF
>.|TRBV27|TRBJ2-7|.
TGTGCCAGCAAATTCCAACAGGGTGGCGAGCAGTACTTC
CASKFQQGGEQYF
>.|TRBV7-3|TRBJ2-7|.
TGTGCCAGCAGCTTAATGTCTTCCTACGAGCAGTACTTC
CASSLMSSYEQYF
>TRBD1|TRBV6-7|TRBJ2-3|.
TGTGCCAGCAGTCGCAAGGTCGGACAGGGGGCAGGGGATACGCAGTATTTT
CASSRKVGQGAGDTQYF
>.|TRBV7-9|TRBJ2-2|.
TGTGCCAGCAGCGCCTCCCGCGACACCGGGGAGCTGTTTTTT
CASSASRDTGELFF
>TRBD2|TRBV10-3|TRBJ2-1|.
TGTGCCATCGGCCCCCAAGGCGGGACTAGCGGGAGTGGAGAGCAGTTCTTC
CAIGPQGGTSGSGEQFF
>.|TRBV28|TRBJ1-1|.
TGTGCCAGCAGGCAGAACACTGAAGCTTTCTTT
CASRQNTEAFF
>TRBD1|TRBV5-1|TRBJ1-1|.
TGCGCCAGCGGCTTAGGACAGGGAGGGGGAGCCACTGAAGCTTTCTTT
CASGLGQGGGATEAFF
>.|TRBV7-9|TRBJ2-7|few
TGTGCCAGCAGGACCGGGTCCTACGAGCAGTACTTC
CASRTGSYEQYF
>TRBD1|TRBV11-1|TRBJ1-1|.
TGTGCCAGCAGCAGGACAGGGGAAAGCACTGAAGCTTTCTTT
CASSRTGESTEAFF
>.|TRBV7-2|TRBJ2-3|.
TGTGCCAGCAGCCTCGCAACTAGAGGGGCCCCGCAGTATTTT
CASSLATRGAPQYF
>.|TRBV4-3|TRBJ1-1|.
TGCGCCAGCAGCCAACCGGGGGAGGCTGAAGCTTTCTTT
CASSQPGEAEAFF
>.|TRBV23-1|TRBJ2-7|.
TGCGCCAGCAGTCAATCATACGTGGATAAGGGCAACGAGCAGTACTTC
CASSQSYVDKGNEQYF
>TRBD2|TRBV7-9|TRBJ2-1|.
TGTGCCAGCAGCTCTAGCGGGAGCCATGAGCAGTTCTTC
CASSSSGSHEQFF
>TRBD1|TRBV11-1|TRBJ2-2|.
TGTGCCAGCAGACCCCGGACAGGGATAAACACCGGGGAGCTGTTTTTT
CASRPRTGINTGELFF
>.|TRBV11-1|TRBJ1-2|few
TGTGCCAGCAGCGAACAAGCAGACAGTGTTCACGGCTACACCTTC
CASSEQADSVHGYTF
>.|TRBV6-5|TRBJ2-4|.
TGTGCCAGCAGTTCTCGGAGACCGACTCAAAACATTCAGTACTTC
CASSSRRPTQNIQYF
>.|TRBV4-2|TRBJ2-2|few
TGTGCCAGCAGCCAAGAGTCAGGGCGTAACGGGGAGCTGTTTTTT
CASSQESGRNGELFF
>.|TRBV19|TRBJ2-1|.
TGTGCCAGTAGTCCGAGGGGGTACAATGAGCAGTTCTTC
CASSPRGYNEQFF
>.|TRBV5-1|TRBJ1-2|few
TGCGCCAGCAGCGCCTCGGGGACCGACTATGGCTACACCTTC
CASSASGTDYGYTF
>.|TRBV27|TRBJ1-2|.
TGTGCCAGCAGTTTTTTTGGCAACTATGGCTACACCTTC
CASSFFGNYGYTF
>TRBD2|TRBV18|TRBJ2-1|.
TGTGCCAGCGCAAGGGACTACAACTCCTACAATGAGCAGTTCTTC
CASARDYNSYNEQFF
>TRBD2|TRBV29-1|TRBJ2-1|few
TGCAGCGGGGGACTAGCGGCTACAAATGAGCAGTTCTTC
CSGGLAATNEQFF
>TRBD2|TRBV5-6|TRBJ2-1|few
TGTGCCAGCAGCCCTTCTGGGCCTAGCGGCAGCAATGAGCAGTTCTTC
CASSPSGPSGSNEQFF
>.|TRBV4-3|TRBJ2-7|.
TGCGCCAGCAGCCAAGAGAGGTACTACGAGCAGTACTTC
CASSQERYYEQYF
>.|TRBV6-1|TRBJ1-5|.
TGTGCCAGCACCCTGGGGGAGCGGCCCCAGCATTTT
CASTLGERPQHF